One sample yielded the 12 T cell receptor beta chains listed below, sequenced in a study of long-term antiretroviral therapy in people with HIV (dated by TCRdb to the early 2020s). The immunoSEQ hsTCRB v3.0 assay was used at survey level resolution to sequence the TRB variable region. As stored in TCRdb, this immuneACCESS dataset retains in-frame rearrangements with V and J assigned. A fraction of the clones does not appear; measured against another copy, unresolved V genes explain less than half of the discrepancy, and the remainder lacks a known reason. Counted in this sample were around 17,000 clones; 85% to 95% of them appeared once. Jointly, the top ten make up 1.4% of the sample. Source: unsorted PBMCs, taken less than 11 years after starting antiretroviral therapy. These TCRs come from a man aged 30-40 years with HIV.

The chain combines TRBV2 with TRBJ1-1; D is uncertain. V lost 4 bases to trimming and J lost 4 bases, with 10 bases between them. This CDR3 has 13 residues. The germline V gene has CDR1 SNHLY and CDR2 FYNNEI. The CDR3 loop is CASSGMGLTEAFF. As DNA, the CDR3 is TGTGCCAGCAGTGGGATGGGTCTCACTGAAGCTTTCTTT.

The chain is built from TRBV28 and TRBJ2-4, with D hard to call. This CDR3 contains 15 residues. V lost 1 base and J lost 0, with 7 bases in between. Germline V gives CDR1 MDHEN, CDR2 SYDVKM. For the CDR3, the DNA is TGTGCCAGCAGTTTATTCCGGAGAGCCAAAAACATTCAGTACTTC. It is translated as CASSLFRRAKNIQYF.

This chain uses TRBV9 with TRBJ1-2, with a tentative D call TRBD1 (6 bases). Germline V gene lookup returns CDR1 SGDLS and CDR2 YYNGEE. The CDR3 loop spans 14 amino acids. V lost 3 bases and J lost 6, with 15 bases in between. The CDR3 spells CASSEGGRADGYTF. The DNA for the CDR3 is TGTGCCAGCAGCGAGGGGGGAAGGGCTGATGGCTACACCTTC.

The chain has TRBV10-1 and TRBJ1-1; no definite D call. Germline assignment: CDR1 WNHNN and CDR2 SYGVQD (reference sequence). V was cut by 6 bases and J by 3 bases, with 11 bases left in between. The CDR3 consists of 13 residues. CDR3 sequence (DNA): TGCGCCAGCAGCGGGCCTGGGGACACTGAAGCTTTCTTT. This translates into CASSGPGDTEAFF.

The chain carries TRBV19 and TRBJ1-2, with no clear D. CDR1 LNHDA and CDR2 SQIVND come from the germline V gene (reference sequence). Trimming left V 8 bases short and J 13 bases short, with 14 bases between. The CDR3 consists of 10 residues. CDR3: CASGWRFCTF. CDR3 nucleotides: TGTGCCAGTGGGTGGAGATTCTGCACCTTC.

J is TRBJ2-7 and V is TRBV29-1; D might be TRBD2 (5 bases). V was trimmed by 4 bases and J by 5 bases, leaving 18 bases between them. The CDR3 is 14 residues long. Germline V gives CDR1 SQVTM, CDR2 ANQGSEA. The CDR3 region has the DNA TGCAGCGTTGTGATGGCGGGTTTTGTAGACGAGCAGTACTTC. Its translation is CSVVMAGFVDEQYF.

The chain is built from TRBV6-6 and TRBJ2-3; 11 nucleotides line up with TRBD2. This CDR3 spans 16 amino acids. The germline V gene encodes CDR1 MNHNY and CDR2 SVGAGI (reference sequence). The V and J ends lost 0 bases and 2 bases, in that order; junction bases with no gene match: 1. In DNA, the CDR3 is TGTGCCAGCAGTTACTCTAGCGGGGGGGCCACAGATACGCAGTATTTT. This translates into CASSYSSGGATDTQYF.

This rearrangement joins TRBV7-6 to TRBJ2-2; TRBD2 matches at 8 bases. Germline CDR1 and CDR2: SGHVS and FNYEAQ. This CDR3 is built from 16 residues. With 6 bases clipped from V and 6 bases from J, the junction kept 12 bases outside the gene matches. The CDR3: CASRYYTGGASGELFF. In DNA form, the CDR3 reads TGTGCCAGCAGATACTATACGGGGGGGGCCTCCGGGGAGCTGTTTTTT. Full variable domain (missing parts from reference TRBV7-6 and TRBJ2-2): GAGVSQSPRYKVTKRGQDVALRCDPISGHVSLYWYRQALGQGPEFLTYFNYEAQQDKSGLPNDRFSAERPEGSISTLTIQRTEQRDSAMYRCASRYYTGGASGELFFGEGSRLTVL.

V usage is TRBV25-1 and J usage is TRBJ1-5, with TRBD1 as a possible D gene (6 bases). CDR3 size: 13 residues. V shed 4 bases and J shed 6 bases, with 10 bases lying between them. CDR1 MGHDK and CDR2 SYGVNS come from the germline V gene. CDR3 in DNA: TGTGCCAGCAGTGTGGGGGGCCGTCAGCCCCAGCATTTT. Amino acid sequence: CASSVGGRQPQHF.

The chain has TRBV6-5 and TRBJ2-7, with D perhaps TRBD2 (5 bases). Trimming removed 2 bases from V and 5 bases from J, with 10 bases in between. The CDR3 is 13 amino acids. In germline, CDR1 is MNHEY, CDR2 SVGAGI. CDR3 sequence (DNA): TGTGCCAGCAGTTACCGGAGAGGGAACGAGCAGTACTTC. This gives the protein CASSYRRGNEQYF.

The V and J genes are TRBV9 and TRBJ2-2; D remains ambiguous. Trimming shortened V by 4 bases and J by 6 bases, and 10 bases separated the two germline ends. Germline-derived CDR1 and CDR2 are SGDLS and YYNGEE. The CDR3 loop spans 13 amino acids. DNA of the CDR3: TGTGCCAGCAGCTCCAGCCCCCCCGGGGAGCTGTTTTTT. It is translated as CASSSSPPGELFF.

This rearrangement joins TRBV7-3 to TRBJ2-5; tentatively, D is TRBD1 (6 bases). V was shortened by 3 bases and J by 1 base, with 12 bases between the two germline ends. This CDR3 is built from 15 residues. CDR1 is SGHTA and CDR2 is FQGTGA in the germline V gene. The CDR3, as DNA: TGTGCCAGCAGCTTCACAGGGTCCCCCCAAGAGACCCAGTACTTC. This sequence encodes CASSFTGSPQETQYF.